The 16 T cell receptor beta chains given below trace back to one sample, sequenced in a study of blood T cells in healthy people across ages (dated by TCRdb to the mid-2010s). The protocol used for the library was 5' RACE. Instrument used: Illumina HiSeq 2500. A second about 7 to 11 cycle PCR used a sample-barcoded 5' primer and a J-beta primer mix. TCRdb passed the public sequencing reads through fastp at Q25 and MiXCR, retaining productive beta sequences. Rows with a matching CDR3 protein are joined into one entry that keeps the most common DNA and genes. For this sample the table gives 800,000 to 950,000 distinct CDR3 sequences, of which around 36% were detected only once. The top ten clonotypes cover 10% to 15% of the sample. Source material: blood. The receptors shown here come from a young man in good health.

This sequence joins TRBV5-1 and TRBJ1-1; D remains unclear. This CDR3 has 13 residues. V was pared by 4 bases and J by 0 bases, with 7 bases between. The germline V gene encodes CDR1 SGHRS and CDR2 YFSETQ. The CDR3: CASSPPMNTEAFF. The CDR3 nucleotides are TGCGCCAGCAGCCCCCCAATGAACACTGAAGCTTTCTTT. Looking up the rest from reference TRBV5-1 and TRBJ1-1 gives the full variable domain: KAGVTQTPRYLIKTRGQQVTLSCSPISGHRSVSWYQQTPGQGLQFLFEYFSETQRNKGNFPGRFSGRQFSNSRSEMNVSTLELGDSALYLCASSPPMNTEAFFGQGTRLTVV.

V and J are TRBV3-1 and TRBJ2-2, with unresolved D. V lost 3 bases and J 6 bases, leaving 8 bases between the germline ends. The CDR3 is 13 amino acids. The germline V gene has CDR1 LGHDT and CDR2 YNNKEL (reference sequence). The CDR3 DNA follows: TGTGCCAGCAGCCAGGCAGAGCCCGGGGAGCTGTTTTTT. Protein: CASSQAEPGELFF.

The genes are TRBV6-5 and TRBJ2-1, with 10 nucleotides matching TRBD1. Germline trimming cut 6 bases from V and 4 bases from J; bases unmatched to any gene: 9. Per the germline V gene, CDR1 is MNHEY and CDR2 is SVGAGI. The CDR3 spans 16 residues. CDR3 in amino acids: CASRPGGDRGYNEQFF. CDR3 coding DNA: TGTGCCAGCAGACCTGGAGGGGACAGGGGATACAATGAGCAGTTCTTC.

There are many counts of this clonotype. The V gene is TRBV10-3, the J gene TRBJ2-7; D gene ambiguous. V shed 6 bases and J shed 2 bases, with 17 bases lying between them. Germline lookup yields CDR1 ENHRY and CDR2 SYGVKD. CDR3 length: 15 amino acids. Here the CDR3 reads CAISPVDKETYEQYF. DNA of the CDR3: TGTGCCATCAGCCCCGTGGATAAGGAGACCTACGAGCAGTACTTC.

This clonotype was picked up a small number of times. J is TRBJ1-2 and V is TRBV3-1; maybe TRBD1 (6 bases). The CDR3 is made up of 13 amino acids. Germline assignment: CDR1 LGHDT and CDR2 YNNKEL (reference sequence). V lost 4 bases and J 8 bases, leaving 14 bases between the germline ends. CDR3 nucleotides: TGTGCCAGCAGCCTCCACAGGGTTTGGGGCTACACCTTC. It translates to CASSLHRVWGYTF.

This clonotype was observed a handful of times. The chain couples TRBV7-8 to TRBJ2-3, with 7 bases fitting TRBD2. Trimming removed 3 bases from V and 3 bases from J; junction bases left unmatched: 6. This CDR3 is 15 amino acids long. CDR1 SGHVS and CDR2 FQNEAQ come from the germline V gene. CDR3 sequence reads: CASSFLRGVTDTQYF. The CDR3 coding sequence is TGTGCCAGCAGCTTTCTCCGGGGGGTTACAGATACGCAGTATTTT.

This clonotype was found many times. In nucleotides, the CDR3 is TGCGCCAGCAGCTTGGAAGCGGGGTCGCCGCGAAGGACGCAGTATTTT. Translating gives CASSLEAGSPRRTQYF. The J gene is TRBJ2-3, the V gene TRBV5-1; 7 bases are shared with TRBD2. The CDR3 totals 16 residues. Germline V lookup: CDR1 SGHRS, CDR2 YFSETQ. V lost 0 bases and J lost 9; bases outside the gene matches: 13.

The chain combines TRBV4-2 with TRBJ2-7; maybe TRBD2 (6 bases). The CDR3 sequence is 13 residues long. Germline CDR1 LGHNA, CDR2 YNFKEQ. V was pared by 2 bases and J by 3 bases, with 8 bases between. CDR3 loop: CASSQRGIYEQYF. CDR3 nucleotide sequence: TGTGCCAGCAGCCAACGGGGGATCTACGAGCAGTACTTC.

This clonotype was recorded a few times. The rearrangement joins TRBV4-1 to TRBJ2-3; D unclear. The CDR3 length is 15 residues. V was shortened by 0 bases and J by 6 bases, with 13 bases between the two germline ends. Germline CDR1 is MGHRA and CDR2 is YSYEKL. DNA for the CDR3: TGCGCCAGCAGCCAAGAGGCAAGGGTAGGGGATACGCAGTATTTT. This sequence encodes CASSQEARVGDTQYF.

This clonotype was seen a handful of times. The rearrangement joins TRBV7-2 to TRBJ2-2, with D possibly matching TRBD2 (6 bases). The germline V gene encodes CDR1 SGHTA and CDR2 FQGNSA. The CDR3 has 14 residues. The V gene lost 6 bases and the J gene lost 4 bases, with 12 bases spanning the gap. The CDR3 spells CASRPDSGTGELFF. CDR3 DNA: TGTGCCAGCAGACCCGATAGCGGCACCGGGGAGCTGTTTTTT.

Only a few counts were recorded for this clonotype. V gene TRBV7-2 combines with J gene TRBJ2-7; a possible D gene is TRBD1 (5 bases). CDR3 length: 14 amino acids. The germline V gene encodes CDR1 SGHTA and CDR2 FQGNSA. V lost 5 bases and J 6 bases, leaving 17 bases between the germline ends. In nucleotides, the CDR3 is TGTGCCAGCAGCGAAGGGAAGGGGCTTGTCGAGCAGTACTTC. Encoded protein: CASSEGKGLVEQYF.

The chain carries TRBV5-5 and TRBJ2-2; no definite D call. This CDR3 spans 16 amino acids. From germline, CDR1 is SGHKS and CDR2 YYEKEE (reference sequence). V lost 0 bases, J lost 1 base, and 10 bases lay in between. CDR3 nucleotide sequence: TGTGCCAGCAGCTTGGCGGACGCTTGGAACACCGGGGAGCTGTTTTTT. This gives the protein CASSLADAWNTGELFF. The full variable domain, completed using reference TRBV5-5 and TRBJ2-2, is DAGVTQSPTHLIKTRGQQVTLRCSPISGHKSVSWYQQVLGQGPQFIFQYYEKEERGRGNFPDRFSARQFPNYSSELNVNALLLGDSALYLCASSLADAWNTGELFFGEGSRLTVL.

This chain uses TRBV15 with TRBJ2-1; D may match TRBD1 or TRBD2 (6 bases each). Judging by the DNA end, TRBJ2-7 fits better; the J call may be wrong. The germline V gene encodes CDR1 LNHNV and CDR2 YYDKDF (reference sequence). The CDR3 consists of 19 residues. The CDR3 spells CATSREFGEGVAGYNEQYF. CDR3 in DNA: TGTGCCACCAGCAGAGAATTTGGTGAGGGGGTTGCGGGGTACAATGAGCAGTACTTC.

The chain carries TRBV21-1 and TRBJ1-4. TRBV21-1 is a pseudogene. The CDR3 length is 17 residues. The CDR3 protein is CASTPLRFGTLNEKLFF. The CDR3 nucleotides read TGTGCCAGCACCCCTCTCCGCTTCGGGACCCTTAATGAAAAACTGTTTTTT.

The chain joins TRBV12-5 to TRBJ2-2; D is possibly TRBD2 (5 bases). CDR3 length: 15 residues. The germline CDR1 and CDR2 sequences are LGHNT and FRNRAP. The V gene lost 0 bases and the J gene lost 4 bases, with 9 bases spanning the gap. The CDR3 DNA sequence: TGTGCTAGTGGTTTGGTACGAGGGCGCACCGGGGAGCTGTTTTTT. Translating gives CASGLVRGRTGELFF.

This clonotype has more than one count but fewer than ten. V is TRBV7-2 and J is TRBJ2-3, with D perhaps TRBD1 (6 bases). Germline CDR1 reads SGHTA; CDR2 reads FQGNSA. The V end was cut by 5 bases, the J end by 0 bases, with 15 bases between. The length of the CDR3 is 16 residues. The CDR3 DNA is TGTGCCAGCAGCGACAGGACATACTCTAGCACAGATACGCAGTATTTT. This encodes CASSDRTYSSTDTQYF.